This TCR beta chain was sequenced for a study of human T cells and chemical hapten exposure. This clonotype occurred many times. Time point given: pre-sensitization, week 0. Specified treatment: therapeutic diphenylcyclopropenone sensitization with weekly scalp DPC. From the RACE reads, TCRdb called clonotypes with MiXCR, one entry per CDR3 protein. Of more than 85,000 distinct CDR3 sequences listed, 8.5% to 9% are singletons. The V and J ends lost 4 bases and 4 bases respectively, with 13 bases between them. The CDR3 is 14 residues long. V gene TRBV12-3 or TRBV12-4 combines with J gene TRBJ2-5; possible D gene TRBD2, 6 bases. This TCR came from a man aged 40-55 years with alopecia areata. Some clones in this sample may be carry-over from other donors' samples. The source was whole blood, collected in connection with sensitization to the hapten diphenylcyclopropenone (DPC). In DNA, the CDR3 is TGTGCCAGCAGTTCGGGACCGGAGGGAGAGACCCAGTACTTC. Its protein product is CASSSGPEGETQYF.